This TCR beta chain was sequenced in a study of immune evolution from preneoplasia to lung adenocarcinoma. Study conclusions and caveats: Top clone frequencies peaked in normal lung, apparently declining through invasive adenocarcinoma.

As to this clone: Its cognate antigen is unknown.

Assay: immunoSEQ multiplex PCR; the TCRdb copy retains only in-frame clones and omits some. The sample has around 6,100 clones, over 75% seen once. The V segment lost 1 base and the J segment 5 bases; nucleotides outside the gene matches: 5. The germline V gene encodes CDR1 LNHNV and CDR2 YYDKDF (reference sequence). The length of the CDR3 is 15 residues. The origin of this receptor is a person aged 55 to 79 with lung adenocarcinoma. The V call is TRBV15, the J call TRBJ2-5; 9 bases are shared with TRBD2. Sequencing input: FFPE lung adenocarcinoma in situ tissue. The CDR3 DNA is TGTGCCACCAGCAGAGGAGGCGGGGGGGCGGAGACCCAGTACTTC. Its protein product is CATSRGGGGAETQYF.